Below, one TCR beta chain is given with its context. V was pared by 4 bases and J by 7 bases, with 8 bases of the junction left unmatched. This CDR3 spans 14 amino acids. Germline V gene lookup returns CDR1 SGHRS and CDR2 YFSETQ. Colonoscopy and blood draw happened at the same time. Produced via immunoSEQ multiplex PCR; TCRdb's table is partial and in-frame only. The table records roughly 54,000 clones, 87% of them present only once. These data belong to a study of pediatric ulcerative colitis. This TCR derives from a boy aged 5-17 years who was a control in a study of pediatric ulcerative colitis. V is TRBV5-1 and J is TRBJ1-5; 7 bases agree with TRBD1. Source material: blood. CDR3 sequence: CASSQGTEGQPQHF. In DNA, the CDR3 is TGCGCCAGCAGCCAAGGGACAGAGGGGCAGCCCCAGCATTTT. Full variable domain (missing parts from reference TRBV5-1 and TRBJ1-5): KAGVTQTPRYLIKTRGQQVTLSCSPISGHRSVSWYQQTPGQGLQFLFEYFSETQRNKGNFPGRFSGRQFSNSRSEMNVSTLELGDSALYLCASSQGTEGQPQHFGDGTRLSIL.